This T cell receptor beta chain appears in the sequencing data of a study of CD8 T cells in ankylosing spondylitis. Study outcomes and limitations: Reportedly, significant enrichment of disease-linked clones occurred in matched ankylosing spondylitis synovial fluid. A TCR beta motif of about 8 highly homologous variants appeared characteristic of ankylosing spondylitis blood.

Generation of TCR beta libraries employed quantitative 5'-RACE incorporating molecular barcodes. TCRdb re-analysed the 5' RACE reads in MiXCR, keeping a single row per CDR3 protein. This repertoire shows 250,000 to 350,000 distinct CDR3 sequences, less than 25% found once; its top ten account for around 3.2%. Germline V gene sequence: CDR1 GTSNPN, CDR2 SVGIG (reference sequence). Trimming took off 7 bases at V and 1 base at J, with 10 bases between the two ends. The CDR3 covers 12 residues. This clonotype was seen repeatedly, ten times or more. Its matching antigen is unknown. The source is a female donor with ankylosing spondylitis or in good health (not recorded which). The sample comprised blood, either unsorted or a sorted T cell fraction (not recorded which). V usage is TRBV30 and J usage is TRBJ1-1; tentative D call: TRBD1 (6 bases). The CDR3 spells CALRGGNTEAFF. In nucleotides, the CDR3 is TGTGCCTTGAGGGGGGGGAACACTGAAGCTTTCTTT.